This T cell receptor beta chain was documented in a study of monozygotic twins with inflammatory bowel disease. Using the 5' RACE reads, TCRdb records one entry per CDR3 protein without DNA. The listing records some 450,000 distinct CDR3 sequences. The CDR3 spans 14 residues. Germline V lookup: CDR1 MNHNS, CDR2 SASEGT. The receptor was derived from a human donor with ulcerative colitis or Crohn's disease, or a healthy co-twin of an affected twin (not recorded which). V usage is TRBV6-1 and J usage is TRBJ2-1; TCRdb's D gene call, TRBD2, goes unchecked for lack of DNA. The sequenced sample was blood. The CDR3 sequence: CASSSAGGASEQFF.